This TCR beta chain was profiled in a study of cytomegalovirus exposure and HLA in healthy donors. Broader study findings: Cytomegalovirus association was assigned to under 200 TCR beta chains. The classifier reportedly diagnosed cytomegalovirus status with high specificity and sensitivity. CMV antigen specificity of a few CMV-associated chains was confirmed in vitro.

A word on this clone: Its antigen remains unidentified.

The donors formed part of the approximately 120-subject validation cohort, distinct from the approximately 630-subject first cohort. The CDR3 contains 14 residues. The table came from immunoSEQ multiplex PCR; TCRdb's copy has only in-frame clones and leaves some out. Of 250,000 to 400,000 clones listed, roughly 87% are singletons. The TCR sequence derives from a man between 25 and 39 years old in good health and CMV-seronegative. The V and J genes are TRBV21-1 and TRBJ1-2; the table's D call, TRBD1, has no DNA check behind it. TRBV21-1 is noted as a pseudogene. The sequenced sample was PBMCs. Here the CDR3 DNA reads TGTGCCAGCAGGAAACAGGGGGCTGACTATGGCTACACCTTC. It specifies CASRKQGADYGYTF.